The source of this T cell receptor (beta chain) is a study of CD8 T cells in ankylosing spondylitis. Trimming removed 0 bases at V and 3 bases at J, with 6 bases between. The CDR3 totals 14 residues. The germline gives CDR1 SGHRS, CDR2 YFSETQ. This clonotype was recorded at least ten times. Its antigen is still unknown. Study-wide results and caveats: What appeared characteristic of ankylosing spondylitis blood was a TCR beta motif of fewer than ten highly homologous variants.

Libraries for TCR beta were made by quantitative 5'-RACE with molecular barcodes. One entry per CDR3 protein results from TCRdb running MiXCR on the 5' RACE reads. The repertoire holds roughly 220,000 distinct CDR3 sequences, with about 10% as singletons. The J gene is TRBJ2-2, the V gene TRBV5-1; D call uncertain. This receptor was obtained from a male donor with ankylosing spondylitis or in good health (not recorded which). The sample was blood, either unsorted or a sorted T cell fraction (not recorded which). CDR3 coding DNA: TGCGCCAGCAGCTTGGAGAGCTACACCGGGGAGCTGTTTTTT. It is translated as CASSLESYTGELFF.